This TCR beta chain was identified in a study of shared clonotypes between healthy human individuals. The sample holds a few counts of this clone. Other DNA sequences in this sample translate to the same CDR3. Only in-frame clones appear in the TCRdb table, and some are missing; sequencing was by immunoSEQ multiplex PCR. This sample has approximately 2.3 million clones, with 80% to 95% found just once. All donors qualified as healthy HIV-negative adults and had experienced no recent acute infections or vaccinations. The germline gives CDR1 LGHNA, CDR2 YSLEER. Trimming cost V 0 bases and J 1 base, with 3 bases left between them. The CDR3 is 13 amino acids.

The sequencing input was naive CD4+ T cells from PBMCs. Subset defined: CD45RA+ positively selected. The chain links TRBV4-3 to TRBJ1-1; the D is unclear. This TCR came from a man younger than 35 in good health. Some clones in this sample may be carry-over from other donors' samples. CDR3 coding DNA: TGCGCCAGCAGCCAAGATCGGAACACTGAAGCTTTCTTT. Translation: CASSQDRNTEAFF.